The 5 T cell receptor beta chains below all came from one sample that was sequenced in a study of regulatory T cells in long-lasting Graves disease. The time point denotes: newly diagnosed GD, antithyroid drugs for less than 3 months. Following extraction of RNA from PBMCs, that RNA was used to make the TCR library. Both iRepertoire HTBI primers and Arm-PCR of CDR3 regions were used to build the TCR beta libraries. Each CDR3 protein is one row after TCRdb ran MiXCR on the multiplex PCR reads. The table has 520,000 or so distinct CDR3 sequences, around 12% seen once. These data also formed part of another study, on T cells in Graves' hyperthyroidism and ophthalmopathy.

Sequences were derived from peripheral blood mononuclear cells (PBMCs), sampled at new diagnosis, from a patient treated with antithyroid drugs. These receptors all stem from a woman aged 30 to 39 with Graves disease.

The J gene is TRBJ1-1, the V gene TRBV9, with TRBD1 identical over 7 bases. With 4 bases clipped from V and 0 bases from J, the junction kept 9 bases outside the gene matches. Per germline, CDR1 SGDLS and CDR2 YYNGEE. CDR3 length equals 16 residues. The CDR3, as DNA: TGTGCCAGCAGCACAGCTCGGGGGACAGTGAACACTGAAGCTTTCTTT. Amino acid sequence: CASSTARGTVNTEAFF.

This clonotype was recorded at least ten times. The chain has TRBV12-3 or TRBV12-4 and TRBJ2-4, with a possible D match to TRBD2 (5 bases). The CDR3 has 17 residues. V was trimmed by 8 bases and J by 1 base, leaving 21 bases between them. The chain's CDR3 is CASGRVGGKGAKNIQYF. The DNA for the CDR3 is TGTGCCAGCGGCCGTGTAGGAGGAAAAGGGGCCAAAAACATTCAGTACTTC.

This clonotype was seen many times. V and J are TRBV6-5 and TRBJ2-3, with 8 positions matching TRBD2. The ends lost 0 bases at V and 5 bases at J; junction bases unmatched: 7. The CDR3 is 16 amino acids. Germline lookup yields CDR1 MNHEY and CDR2 SVGAGI. CDR3 nucleotides: TGTGCCAGCAGTTACTCGGGGACTAGGCCGTTAGATACGCAGTATTTT. It codes for CASSYSGTRPLDTQYF.

This clonotype has ten or more counts. This sequence joins TRBV7-3 and TRBJ2-1, with TRBD1 identical over 7 bases. V lost 5 bases to trimming and J lost 4 bases; unmatched junction nucleotides: 5. The CDR3 length is 14 residues. The germline gives CDR1 SGHTA, CDR2 FQGTGA. The CDR3 DNA sequence: TGTGCCAGCAGCCCGGGACAGCGGTACAATGAGCAGTTCTTC. Translation: CASSPGQRYNEQFF. Looking up the rest from reference TRBV7-3 and TRBJ2-1 gives the full variable domain: GAGVSQTPSNKVTEKGKYVELRCDPISGHTALYWYRQSLGQGPEFLIYFQGTGAADDSGLPNDRFFAVRPEGSVSTLKIQRTERGDSAVYLCASSPGQRYNEQFFGPGTRLTVL.

J is TRBJ2-2 and V is TRBV13, with D unclear. Trimming pared 8 bases from V and 0 bases from J, leaving 1 base between. The CDR3 spans 11 residues. Looked up from germline, CDR1 is PRHDT and CDR2 is FYEKMQ (reference sequence). The CDR3: CASANTGELFF. In DNA form, the CDR3 reads TGTGCCAGCGCGAACACCGGGGAGCTGTTTTTT.